The rows below give T cell receptor beta chains drawn from one sample of a study of T-cell memory formation after mild COVID-19. In TCRdb, the 5' RACE reads were re-called with MiXCR into one record per CDR3 protein. Among approximately 260,000 distinct CDR3 sequences listed, over 15% were seen once. Sequenced input: PBMCs or a T cell subset sorted from them (not recorded which). The receptors were sampled from a man aged 18-30 years who had mild COVID-19 (a few samples of this study predate the infection). Cell type and time point are not known. The CDR3 runs from the conserved cysteine through the conserved F or W. A D gene is named only where the DNA matches it firmly. A row's size may be missing; if present it is once, few, many or a size class.

clone_size: once; v_call: TRBV11-2; d_call: TRBD1; j_call: TRBJ2-5; cdr3_nt: TGTGCCAGCAGATTTACAGGGGAAGAGACCCAGTACTTC; cdr3_aa: CASRFTGEETQYF
clone_size: many; v_call: TRBV7-2; d_call: .; j_call: TRBJ2-5; cdr3_nt: TGTGCCAGCACCCCGGTGAAGGGGACCCAGTACTTC; cdr3_aa: CASTPVKGTQYF
clone_size: few; v_call: TRBV11-2; d_call: TRBD1; j_call: TRBJ1-5; cdr3_nt: TGTGCCAGCAGCTCCGGGACAGGGTTTCAGCCCCAGCATTTT; cdr3_aa: CASSSGTGFQPQHF
clone_size: few; v_call: TRBV4-2; d_call: .; j_call: TRBJ1-2; cdr3_nt: TGTGCCAGCAGCCAAGAGATCGGAAGAAACTATGGCTACACCTTC; cdr3_aa: CASSQEIGRNYGYTF
clone_size: .; v_call: TRBV20-1; d_call: .; j_call: TRBJ2-3; cdr3_nt: TGCAGTGCTGGTCGTTTAGCGGATACGCAGTATTTT; cdr3_aa: CSAGRLADTQYF
clone_size: many; v_call: TRBV7-7; d_call: .; j_call: TRBJ2-1; cdr3_nt: TGTGCCAGCAGCCCAAACAGGGTCCATGAGCAGTTCTTC; cdr3_aa: CASSPNRVHEQFF
clone_size: .; v_call: TRBV4-3; d_call: .; j_call: TRBJ1-6; cdr3_nt: TGCGCCAGCAGCCAAGAGAGTTCACCCCTCCACTTT; cdr3_aa: CASSQESSPLHF
clone_size: .; v_call: TRBV6-6; d_call: TRBD1; j_call: TRBJ1-4; cdr3_nt: TGTGCCAGCAGTTACTCGGACAGGGGCGGAGGGGAAAAACTGTTTTTT; cdr3_aa: CASSYSDRGGGEKLFF
clone_size: many; v_call: TRBV14; d_call: .; j_call: TRBJ2-7; cdr3_nt: TGTGCCAGCGGGGAGACCTCCTACGAGCAGTACTTC; cdr3_aa: CASGETSYEQYF
clone_size: few; v_call: TRBV4-3; d_call: .; j_call: TRBJ2-4; cdr3_nt: TGCGCCAGCAGCCCCCCCGGGGGTCGATACCGTCCTATAGCCAAAAACATTCAGTACTTC; cdr3_aa: CASSPPGGRYRPIAKNIQYF
clone_size: .; v_call: TRBV5-1; d_call: TRBD1; j_call: TRBJ2-2; cdr3_nt: TGCGCCAGCAGCTTGGGTTGGGACAGGCTCACCGGGGAGCTGTTTTTT; cdr3_aa: CASSLGWDRLTGELFF
clone_size: .; v_call: TRBV5-1; d_call: .; j_call: TRBJ2-1; cdr3_nt: TGCGCCAGCAGCTTGGGGGAGTCCCGGGACAATGAGCAGTTCTTC; cdr3_aa: CASSLGESRDNEQFF
clone_size: .; v_call: TRBV6-5; d_call: .; j_call: TRBJ2-3; cdr3_nt: TGTGCCAGCAGTTCGGCGGGAGATACGCAGTATTTT; cdr3_aa: CASSSAGDTQYF
clone_size: .; v_call: TRBV18; d_call: TRBD1; j_call: TRBJ2-1; cdr3_nt: TGTGCCAGCTCATCGGGACAGGGGACCCATGAGCAGTTCTTC; cdr3_aa: CASSSGQGTHEQFF
clone_size: few; v_call: TRBV5-1; d_call: .; j_call: TRBJ2-3; cdr3_nt: TGCGCCAGCAGCTCGTATCTCAGGGGTGGGAGCACAGATACGCAGTATTTT; cdr3_aa: CASSSYLRGGSTDTQYF
clone_size: once; v_call: TRBV5-1; d_call: TRBD1; j_call: TRBJ2-1; cdr3_nt: TGCGCCAGCAGCCTCCCGGACAGGGTCAATGAGCAGTTCTTC; cdr3_aa: CASSLPDRVNEQFF
clone_size: large; v_call: TRBV12-3/TRBV12-4; d_call: .; j_call: TRBJ2-2; cdr3_nt: TGTGCCAGCACACACCTTCGGAACATCAACACCGGGGAGCTGTTTTTT; cdr3_aa: CASTHLRNINTGELFF
clone_size: .; v_call: TRBV6-5; d_call: .; j_call: TRBJ2-2; cdr3_nt: TGTGCCAGCAGTTACATGGCGTTCGGGGAGCTGTTTTTT; cdr3_aa: CASSYMAFGELFF
clone_size: .; v_call: TRBV12-3/TRBV12-4; d_call: TRBD1; j_call: TRBJ2-1; cdr3_nt: TGTGCCAGCACCAACAGGGGATCCTACAATGAGCAGTTCTTC; cdr3_aa: CASTNRGSYNEQFF
clone_size: few; v_call: TRBV12-3/TRBV12-4; d_call: .; j_call: TRBJ1-6; cdr3_nt: TGTGCCAGCAGGGGGGGACCACAGGTCGCACCCCTCCACTTT; cdr3_aa: CASRGGPQVAPLHF
clone_size: many; v_call: TRBV7-9; d_call: .; j_call: TRBJ2-5; cdr3_nt: TGTGCCAGCAGCTTAGCCGGCAGCCAAGAGACCCAGTACTTC; cdr3_aa: CASSLAGSQETQYF
clone_size: few; v_call: TRBV20-1; d_call: .; j_call: TRBJ1-4; cdr3_nt: TGCAGTGCTAAAGTAATGGATGAAAAACTGTTTTTT; cdr3_aa: CSAKVMDEKLFF